The rows below give T cell receptor beta chains drawn from one sample of a study of blood T cell repertoires in COVID-19. Data came from immunoSEQ multiplex PCR; TCRdb stores just in-frame clones and leaves some out. Of about 110,000 clones listed, roughly 70% are singletons. What was sequenced was peripheral blood. Source of these receptors: a human donor with acute or convalescent COVID-19. The donor label of this sample is uncertain. CDR3s include the opening cysteine and the closing phenylalanine or tryptophan. The D gene is left open where the match is weak. Clone size is given for some rows only: seen once, a few or many times, or a class if the clone is expanded.

>.|.|TRBV18|TRBJ1-1
CASSPSTLTGEAFF
TGTGCCAGCTCACCATCAACACTTACAGGGGAAGCTTTCTTT
>.|.|TRBV14|TRBJ1-3
CASSHRQIVSGNTIYF
TGTGCCAGCAGCCACAGACAGATTGTCTCTGGAAACACCATATATTTT
>TRBD2|.|TRBV14|TRBJ2-1
CASSQAGTSVYNEQFF
TGTGCCAGCAGCCAAGCCGGGACTAGCGTCTACAATGAGCAGTTCTTC
>.|once|TRBV3-1/TRBV3-2|TRBJ1-5
CASSQVRGTQPQHF
TGTGCCAGCAGCCAAGTTAGGGGAACTCAGCCCCAGCATTTT
>TRBD1|.|TRBV10-3|TRBJ1-6
CAISGDRGTSPLHF
TGTGCCATCAGTGGGGACAGGGGGACTTCACCCCTCCACTTT
>TRBD1|few|TRBV14|TRBJ1-3
CASSQQGAPGNTIYF
TGTGCCAGCAGCCAACAGGGGGCTCCGGGAAACACCATATATTTT
>TRBD2|.|TRBV7-6|TRBJ2-3
CASSPGPGGERTDTQYF
TGTGCCAGCAGCCCGGGTCCCGGGGGGGAGCGCACAGATACGCAGTATTTT
>.|.|TRBV2|TRBJ2-1
CASGRRGRNNEQFF
TGTGCCAGCGGCCGGAGGGGAAGGAACAATGAGCAGTTCTTC
>.|few|TRBV2|TRBJ1-2
CASSTGGPGHGYTF
TGTGCCAGCAGCACGGGGGGGCCAGGTCATGGCTACACCTTC
>TRBD1|once|TRBV7-2|TRBJ2-5
CASSLGQGAETQYF
TGTGCCAGCAGCCTAGGACAGGGGGCAGAGACCCAGTACTTC
>.|.|TRBV29-1|TRBJ1-2
CSVLRLTNYGYTF
TGCAGCGTTTTGAGACTTACTAACTATGGCTACACCTTC
>.|.|TRBV14|TRBJ2-3
CASSQGGGTQYF
TGTGCCAGCAGCCAGGGGGGTGGCACGCAGTATTTT
>TRBD1|.|TRBV5-5|TRBJ1-2
CASSFRTGYDYGYTF
TGTGCCAGCAGCTTCCGGACAGGGTATGACTATGGCTACACCTTC
>TRBD2|few|TRBV18|TRBJ2-1
CASSSFPGLAGGLNEQFF
TGTGCCAGCTCATCTTTCCCGGGACTAGCGGGGGGCTTAAATGAGCAGTTCTTC
>TRBD1|.|TRBV19|TRBJ1-6
CATWDRGSYNSPLHF
TGTGCCACCTGGGACAGGGGCTCCTATAATTCACCCCTCCACTTT
>TRBD1|.|TRBV6-6|TRBJ1-4
CASSPRQGTNEKLFF
TGTGCCAGCAGCCCCCGACAGGGAACTAATGAAAAACTGTTTTTT
>.|.|TRBV19|TRBJ2-1
CASSTVFDEQFF
TGTGCCAGTAGTACAGTCTTCGATGAGCAGTTCTTC
>TRBD1|.|TRBV12-3/TRBV12-4|TRBJ1-5
CASSSTGGKPQHF
TGTGCCAGCAGTTCCACAGGGGGGAAGCCCCAGCATTTT
>TRBD1|.|TRBV5-6|TRBJ2-7
CASSFRDRGLYEQYF
TGTGCCAGCAGCTTCCGGGACAGGGGGCTATACGAGCAGTACTTC
>.|.|TRBV21-1|TRBJ1-6
CASSKRPTGESPLHF
TGTGCCAGCAGCAAAAGGCCGACAGGGGAATCACCCCTCCACTTT
>TRBD2|once|TRBV5-1|TRBJ2-3
CASSSRRGGDTDTQYF
TGCGCCAGCAGCTCCCGTCGCGGGGGGGACACAGATACGCAGTATTTT
>.|many|TRBV30|TRBJ2-7
CAWSSGHYEQYF
TGTGCCTGGAGTTCCGGACACTACGAGCAGTACTTC
>.|.|TRBV19|TRBJ2-3
CASSIGASSTDTQYF
TGTGCCAGTAGTATAGGTGCGTCTAGCACAGATACGCAGTATTTT
>TRBD1|once|TRBV5-1|TRBJ1-1
CASSSDRGITEAFF
TGCGCCAGCAGCTCGGACAGGGGAATAACTGAAGCTTTCTTT
>TRBD1|.|TRBV10-2|TRBJ1-5
CASSERQGWYQPQHF
TGCGCCAGCAGTGAGCGACAGGGGTGGTATCAGCCCCAGCATTTT
>.|.|TRBV20-1|TRBJ1-5
CSASVGAFGQPQHF
TGCAGTGCTAGTGTGGGGGCGTTTGGGCAGCCCCAGCATTTT
>.|.|TRBV6-1|TRBJ1-3
CASSEGDSNKGNTIYF
TGTGCCAGCAGTGAAGGTGACAGCAACAAGGGAAACACCATATATTTT
>.|.|TRBV21-1|TRBJ2-3
CASSKEGGRNTSTDTQYF
TGTGCCAGCAGCAAAGAGGGGGGGAGAAATACTAGCACAGATACGCAGTATTTT
>TRBD1|.|TRBV19|TRBJ1-3
CASSRTGAGNTIYF
TGTGCCAGTAGCCGGACAGGAGCTGGAAACACCATATATTTT
>TRBD1|.|TRBV10-2|TRBJ2-5
CASSGTGGRETQYF
TGCGCCAGCAGTGGGACAGGGGGCCGGGAGACCCAGTACTTC
>TRBD2|.|TRBV11-2|TRBJ2-1
CASSSRTSGGLRAYNEQFF
TGTGCCAGCAGCTCCCGGACTAGCGGGGGCCTTCGAGCCTACAATGAGCAGTTCTTC
>.|.|TRBV18|TRBJ1-2
CASSPNTGNYGYTF
TGTGCCAGCTCACCAAATACAGGAAACTATGGCTACACCTTC
>.|.|TRBV6-5|TRBJ1-5
CASSAGTQYQPQHF
TGTGCCAGCAGCGCCGGGACTCAATATCAGCCCCAGCATTTT
>TRBD1|.|TRBV5-1|TRBJ1-1
CASSSPGQGYTEAFF
TGCGCCAGCAGCTCCCCGGGACAGGGATACACTGAAGCTTTCTTT
>.|.|TRBV9|TRBJ1-3
CASSVGHGNTIYF
TGTGCCAGCAGCGTGGGCCATGGAAACACCATATATTTT
>.|once|TRBV4-2|TRBJ2-6
CASSQDKGTTGANVLTF
TGTGCCAGCAGCCAAGATAAGGGGACAACTGGGGCCAACGTCCTGACTTTC
>.|.|TRBV30|TRBJ1-5
CAWSRNLGGNQPQHF
TGTGCCTGGAGTAGAAACCTCGGGGGCAATCAGCCCCAGCATTTT
>TRBD1|few|TRBV6-5|TRBJ1-1
CASRHRGARFTEAFF
TGTGCCAGCAGACACAGGGGGGCTCGGTTCACTGAAGCTTTCTTT
>.|.|TRBV11-2|TRBJ2-4
CASSAIRGGLAKNIQYF
TGTGCCAGCAGCGCAATCAGGGGCGGCCTAGCCAAAAACATTCAGTACTTC
>TRBD1|.|TRBV7-8|TRBJ1-3
CASSLAPGQSGNTIYF
TGTGCCAGCAGCTTAGCGCCGGGACAGTCTGGAAACACCATATATTTT
>TRBD1|.|TRBV6-5|TRBJ1-5
CASRFDRDSNQPQHF
TGTGCCAGCAGGTTCGACAGGGACAGCAATCAGCCCCAGCATTTT
>.|.|TRBV7-9|TRBJ1-4
CASSSTGATNEKLFF
TGTGCCAGCAGTTCGACGGGGGCAACTAATGAAAAACTGTTTTTT
>.|.|TRBV28|TRBJ1-2
CASSEWGRVAGRNYGYTF
TGTGCCAGCAGCGAGTGGGGTCGGGTGGCAGGGCGGAACTATGGCTACACCTTC
>.|.|TRBV3-1/TRBV3-2|TRBJ2-3
CASSRILRDYTQYF
TGTGCCAGCAGCCGTATACTCAGGGACTATACGCAGTATTTT
>TRBD1|.|TRBV19|TRBJ1-5
CASSMPQGGQPQHF
TGTGCCAGTAGTATGCCCCAGGGGGGTCAGCCCCAGCATTTT
>TRBD1|.|TRBV5-1|TRBJ2-3
CASSLTPTGKDTQYF
TGCGCCAGCAGCCTGACTCCGACAGGGAAGGATACGCAGTATTTT
>TRBD1|.|TRBV27|TRBJ1-1
CASMSLGTGDRGEAFF
TGTGCCAGCATGAGTTTGGGGACGGGGGACAGGGGTGAAGCTTTCTTT
>.|few|TRBV19|TRBJ1-2
CASSIEQGVPGYTF
TGTGCCAGTAGTATAGAACAGGGAGTACCCGGCTACACCTTC
>.|.|TRBV19|TRBJ2-6
CASSIQGGSGANVLTF
TGTGCCAGTAGTATACAAGGGGGCTCTGGGGCCAACGTCCTGACTTTC
>TRBD1|once|TRBV6-5|TRBJ1-3
CASRRQGMANTIYF
TGTGCCAGCAGGAGACAGGGGATGGCAAACACCATATATTTT
>TRBD1|.|TRBV19|TRBJ2-1
CASSNPGQGENEQFF
TGTGCCAGTAGCAATCCGGGACAGGGGGAAAATGAGCAGTTCTTC
>.|.|TRBV7-9|TRBJ1-2
CASSLRDLIAGYTF
TGTGCCAGCAGCTTGAGGGATCTGATTGCTGGCTACACCTTC
>TRBD1|.|TRBV7-8|TRBJ1-2
CASARGTGGGYGYTF
TGTGCCAGCGCCCGGGGGACAGGGGGCGGCTATGGCTACACCTTC